This is a list of T cell receptor beta chains from one sample in a study of cytomegalovirus exposure and HLA in healthy donors. Clones were sequenced by immunoSEQ multiplex PCR, and TCRdb holds only the in-frame ones, with some missing. The sample includes over 150,000 clones, around three quarters of them seen just once. The sample taken for sequencing was PBMCs. The receptor source for this set is a man aged 40-49 years in good health and CMV-seronegative. CDR3s include the opening cysteine and the closing phenylalanine or tryptophan. Each record gives: V gene, CDR3 length, J gene, CDR3 protein.

TRBV27	14	TRBJ2-7	CASSFRSGSPEQYF
TRBV19	14	TRBJ1-6	CASSSGTTRAPLHF
TRBV27	13	TRBJ1-2	CASSLSGGDGYTF
TRBV7-9	15	TRBJ2-7	CASSSSGRAFYEQYF
TRBV7-2	17	TRBJ2-1	CASSSRPGSGRSRVQFF
TRBV9	15	TRBJ2-1	CASSVAPSSYNEQFF
TRBV6-5	13	TRBJ2-7	CASSKQGSREQYF
TRBV30	16	TRBJ1-2	CAWRNRRDSGNYGYTF
TRBV11-2	15	TRBJ2-1	CASSLTSGAYNEQFF
TRBV6-5	14	TRBJ1-1	CASSYIQGNTEAFF
TRBV27	13	TRBJ1-2	CASSLNRGHGYTF
TRBV6-6	13	TRBJ1-4	CASSSTGAEKLFF
TRBV7-2	13	TRBJ2-7	CASSTGISYEQYF
TRBV19	16	TRBJ1-5	CASSIPRRDSNQPQHF
TRBV4-2	16	TRBJ1-2	CASSQSGQGMNYGYTF
TRBV7-6	15	TRBJ1-1	CASSLRTGPDTEAFF
TRBV5-4	13	TRBJ2-7	CASSFESTYEQYF
TRBV2	14	TRBJ1-3	CASRQHSDGNTIYF
TRBV9	14	TRBJ1-1	CASSARTGSAEAFF
TRBV14	16	TRBJ2-5	CASSHKVRLLQETQYF
TRBV23-1	15	TRBJ2-1	CASSPWGEGYNEQFF
TRBV13	13	TRBJ1-3	CASSLGRRNTIYF
TRBV7-8	20	TRBJ2-3	CASSLAGLAALPRNTDTQYF
TRBV7-9	13	TRBJ2-2	CASSSGGSGELFF
TRBV10-3	13	TRBJ1-3	CATTGMNPNTIYF
TRBV7-2	14	TRBJ2-5	CASNRLVRGETQYF
TRBV5-1	18	TRBJ2-3	CASSSGLAGGTSTDTQYF
TRBV27	14	TRBJ2-7	CASSLRWDSDEQYF
TRBV5-1	16	TRBJ2-3	CASSLVGGGPQDTQYF
TRBV7-9	18	TRBJ2-3	CASSLPLAGGPSSDTQYF
TRBV7-2	15	TRBJ2-3	CASSLRQGSADTQYF
TRBV6-1	18	TRBJ2-1	CASSEVRGAGGRGNEQFF
TRBV28	14	TRBJ2-1	CASSRADRDNEQFF